One sample yielded the 10 T cell receptor beta chains listed below, sequenced in a study of beta chain features in type 1 diabetes. Whole-study findings and limits: A moderate, significant TCRB CDR3 shortening appeared in type 1 diabetes across four CD4+ subsets.

All of the isolated RNA was reverse transcribed, so expressed TCRB transcripts were sequenced. Libraries were prepared by immunoSEQ multiplex PCR; TCRdb keeps only in-frame clonotypes and omits some of them. The sample has roughly 260,000 clones, around 9.9% seen once. Their antigens remain unidentified. Input material: naive CD4+ T cells from blood. These receptors came from a man aged 25-45 years with type 1 diabetes.

The chain links TRBV4-2 to TRBJ2-1, with D perhaps TRBD1 (6 bases). Trimming took 0 bases from V and 7 from J, leaving 28 bases between them. The CDR3 extends over 20 amino acids. The germline CDR1 and CDR2 sequences are LGHNA and YNFKEQ. CDR3 amino acids: CASSQENHYRAIKRLNEQFF. The CDR3 DNA sequence: TGTGCCAGCAGCCAAGAAAATCACTACAGGGCAATTAAGAGGCTGAATGAGCAGTTCTTC.

This clone has more than one count but fewer than ten. The rearrangement uses TRBV2 and TRBJ1-5; TRBD1 aligns across 7 bases. This CDR3 comprises 14 residues. Germline CDR1 SNHLY, CDR2 FYNNEI. V shed 4 bases, J shed 7 bases, and the junction held 7 bases outside the gene matches. CDR3 sequence (DNA): TGTGCCAGCAGTGGAGAGACAGGGTACCAGCCCCAGCATTTT. This codes for CASSGETGYQPQHF.

This clone occurred a few times. This chain links TRBV25-1 with TRBJ1-2; 9 nucleotides match TRBD1. CDR1 MGHDK and CDR2 SYGVNS come from the germline V gene. The CDR3 has 14 amino acids. V dropped 2 bases and J dropped 5; count of bases not matched to a gene: 3. CDR3 nucleotide sequence: TGTGCCAGCAGTGAAGCTGGGACAGGGTATGGCTACACCTTC. It is translated as CASSEAGTGYGYTF.

Only a few counts were recorded for this clone. The V and J genes are TRBV5-1 and TRBJ2-5, with TRBD2 matching 10 bases. With V trimmed by 3 bases and J by 4 bases, 9 bases remained unmatched. CDR1 and CDR2 from the germline V gene are SGHRS and YFSETQ. The CDR3 spans 16 residues. In DNA form, the CDR3 reads TGCGCCAGCAGCTCGGGCAGCGGGGGGGACGGAGAGACCCAGTACTTC. This translates into CASSSGSGGDGETQYF.

The chain combines TRBV19 with TRBJ1-5; perhaps TRBD1 as D (6 bases). Trimming cost V 3 bases and J 5 bases, with 17 bases left between them. Germline V gene sequence: CDR1 LNHDA, CDR2 SQIVND (reference sequence). This CDR3 is built from 16 residues. This chain's CDR3 is CASSISITGIDQPQHF. The DNA of the CDR3 is TGTGCCAGTAGTATCTCAATTACAGGGATAGATCAGCCCCAGCATTTT.

The gene calls are TRBV29-1 and TRBJ1-1, with D uncertain. The CDR3 is 13 amino acids. V lost 1 base and J lost 0, with 6 bases in between. Germline CDR1 SQVTM, CDR2 ANQGSEA. The DNA of the CDR3 is TGCAGCGTTGAAGGGCTTCTGAACACTGAAGCTTTCTTT. Amino acids: CSVEGLLNTEAFF. The variable domain in full, completed from reference TRBV29-1 and TRBJ1-1, reads SAVISQKPSRDICQRGTSLTIQCQVDSQVTMMFWYRQQPGQSLTLIATANQGSEATYESGFVIDKFPISRPNLTFSTLTVSNMSPEDSSIYLCSVEGLLNTEAFFGQGTRLTVV.

The chain employs TRBV11-2 and TRBJ2-5, with 9 bases matching TRBD2. The trim removed 4 bases at V and 5 bases at J, leaving 14 bases unmatched. The germline CDR1 and CDR2 sequences are SGHAT and FQNNGV. CDR3 length equals 17 residues. The chain's CDR3 is CASSSPWERGVRETQYF. The CDR3 coding sequence is TGTGCCAGCAGCTCGCCCTGGGAGCGGGGGGTACGGGAGACCCAGTACTTC.

The rearrangement joins TRBV11-2 to TRBJ2-3; 12 positions agree with TRBD2. Germline V gives CDR1 SGHAT, CDR2 FQNNGV. The CDR3 extends over 16 amino acids. The V segment lost 5 bases and the J segment 1 base; nucleotides outside the gene matches: 4. CDR3 sequence reads: CASSPRLAGGTDTQYF. The CDR3 nucleotides read TGTGCCAGCAGCCCCCGACTAGCGGGGGGCACAGATACGCAGTATTTT.

The chain recombines TRBV5-1 with TRBJ2-5; 10 positions agree with TRBD2. The CDR3 is 15 amino acids. Germline-derived CDR1 and CDR2 are SGHRS and YFSETQ. The V segment lost 1 base and the J segment 5 bases; nucleotides outside the gene matches: 5. CDR3 sequence: CASSLSLAGAETQYF. CDR3 sequence (DNA): TGCGCCAGCAGCTTGTCGCTAGCGGGGGCCGAGACCCAGTACTTC.

This clone was seen a handful of times. The chain carries TRBV7-2 and TRBJ2-7; the match to TRBD1 covers 7 bases. Germline assignment: CDR1 SGHTA and CDR2 FQGNSA. V lost 6 bases to trimming and J lost 7 bases; unmatched junction nucleotides: 3. There are 11 residues in the CDR3. The CDR3 DNA reads TGTGCCAGCAGAACAGGGGTTGAGCAGTACTTC. Translation: CASRTGVEQYF.